This TCR beta chain came from a study of beta chain features in type 1 diabetes. Study results and limitations: Moderate but significant shortening of TCRB CDR3s was recorded in all four CD4+ subsets from Type 1 diabetes patients. Shorter templates may be favored by PCR, equally so in patients and controls. Reads derived from cDNA could over-represent cells showing high TCR expression. Patients showed naive, central memory and Treg TCRB repertoires that appeared more similar than those of healthy donors.

Sequencing targeted expressed TCRB transcripts, as all isolated RNA had been reverse transcribed. This table comes from immunoSEQ multiplex PCR, and its TCRdb copy is limited to in-frame clones, with some not included. The sample records 250,000 or so clones, about 15% being singletons. This clone was seen a few times. Antigen: not known. This CDR3 spans 13 amino acids. The germline V gene encodes CDR1 SNHLY and CDR2 FYNNEI. Germline trimming cut 3 bases from V and 7 bases from J; bases unmatched to any gene: 3. Sequenced input: naive CD4+ T cells from blood. The gene calls are TRBV2 and TRBJ1-2; the match to TRBD1 covers 9 bases. The sequence was obtained from a man aged 25-40 years with type 1 diabetes. CDR3 amino acids: CASSDTGGPGYTF. CDR3 DNA: TGTGCCAGCAGTGATACAGGGGGCCCTGGCTACACCTTC. Together with reference TRBV2 and TRBJ1-2, the CDR3 gives the full variable domain: EPEVTQTPSHQVTQMGQEVILRCVPISNHLYFYWYRQILGQKVEFLVSFYNNEISEKSEIFDDQFSVERPDGSNFTLKIRSTKLEDSAMYFCASSDTGGPGYTFGSGTRLTVV.